This T cell receptor (beta chain) was recovered during a study of CD8 T cells in ankylosing spondylitis. General observations from the study: Seemingly characteristic of ankylosing spondylitis blood was a TCR beta motif consisting of eight highly homologous variants.

Each CDR3 protein gets one entry after TCRdb re-called the 5' RACE reads with MiXCR. The profile covers approximately 500,000 distinct CDR3 sequences, with approximately 12% appearing a single time and almost 7% taken by the ten largest. Per the germline V gene, CDR1 is SGDLS and CDR2 is YYNGEE. V lost 4 bases to trimming and J lost 7 bases; unmatched junction nucleotides: 10. The CDR3 runs to 16 residues. On this clonotype itself: Its antigen is unidentified.

The sample was blood, either unsorted or a sorted T cell fraction (not recorded which). The J gene is TRBJ2-1, the V gene TRBV9; 11 bases map to TRBD2. The receptor was isolated from a male donor with ankylosing spondylitis. The CDR3 DNA follows: TGTGCCAGCAGCATTCAACCGGGACTAGCGGAAAATGAGCAGTTCTTC. It specifies CASSIQPGLAENEQFF.